The clone carrying this T cell receptor beta chain occurred a few times. What it binds is unknown. This entry belongs to a study of identical twins. Study-level points and caveats: Zero-insertion analyses might be partly confounded by invariant T cells like MAIT and iNKT. Out-of-frame alpha sequences common to twins were enriched for low generation probability. Where beta out-of-frame sequences were concerned, excess twin sharing was weaker.

The CDR3 consists of 15 residues. Per the germline V gene, CDR1 is MNHNS and CDR2 is SASEGT. Trimming stripped 5 bases from V and 0 bases from J, with 11 bases between. TCRdb reprocessed the 5' RACE reads with MiXCR, giving one entry per CDR3 protein. This sample has hundreds of thousands of distinct CDR3 sequences, with 20% to 30% found just once. Another study also made use of these data, one on T cells expressing NK-cell markers.

Sequenced material: CD4+ T cells sorted from blood. The chain joins TRBV6-1 to TRBJ2-1, with a possible D match to TRBD1 (5 bases). The source of this sequence is a woman under 30 in good health. Here the CDR3 reads CASSPQGISYNEQFF. The CDR3 nucleotides are TGTGCCAGCAGTCCGCAGGGTATCTCCTACAATGAGCAGTTCTTC.